The entry that follows covers one T cell receptor beta chain sequence. The sample comes from a study of blood T cell repertoires in COVID-19. Study in general: The origin of the acute and convalescent COVID-19 samples was the United States, Italy and Spain.

How the authors handled the data: Scientists estimated how many nucleated cells there were by amplifying reference gene primers. Measured with immunoSEQ multiplex PCR; TCRdb has only the in-frame clones, and not every one. V, J and clone size are taken as reported in that table, and D and trimming were inferred from the DNA itself. The sample consists of about 350,000 clones, over 80% of them appearing once. The CDR3 is 15 residues long. Germline CDR1 reads SGHAT; CDR2 reads FQNNGV. With V trimmed by 0 bases and J by 7 bases, 7 bases remained unmatched. Enrolled during active infection, Seattle patients were then followed longitudinally.

The sequencing sample was made of peripheral blood. This clonotype originated in a man between 25 and 39 years old with COVID-19, enrolled during active disease. The rearrangement uses TRBV11-2 and TRBJ2-7; 9 nucleotides match TRBD2. The CDR3 DNA is TGTGCCAGCAGCTTAGACGCGGGAGGGAGTACGGAGCAGTACTTC. Its protein product is CASSLDAGGSTEQYF. The full variable domain, with the rest looked up from reference TRBV11-2 and TRBJ2-7, is EAGVAQSPRYKIIEKRQSVAFWCNPISGHATLYWYQQILGQGPKLLIQFQNNGVVDDSQLPKDRFSAERLKGVDSTLKIQPAKLEDSAVYLCASSLDAGGSTEQYFGPGTRLTVT.